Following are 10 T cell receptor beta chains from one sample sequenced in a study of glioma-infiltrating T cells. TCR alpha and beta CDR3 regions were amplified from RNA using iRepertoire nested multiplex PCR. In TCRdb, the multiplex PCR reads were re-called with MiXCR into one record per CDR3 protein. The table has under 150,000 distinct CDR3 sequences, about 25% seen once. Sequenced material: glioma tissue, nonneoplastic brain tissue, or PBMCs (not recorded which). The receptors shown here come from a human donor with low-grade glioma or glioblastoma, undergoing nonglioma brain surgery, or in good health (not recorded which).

The CDR3, as DNA: TGTGCCAGCAGGTCTTGGACAGGGGGTTATGGCTACACCTTC. This sequence encodes CASRSWTGGYGYTF. V is TRBV12-3 or TRBV12-4 and J is TRBJ1-2, with 10 positions matching TRBD1. CDR3 length: 14 residues. The trim removed 6 bases at V and 5 bases at J, leaving 6 bases unmatched.

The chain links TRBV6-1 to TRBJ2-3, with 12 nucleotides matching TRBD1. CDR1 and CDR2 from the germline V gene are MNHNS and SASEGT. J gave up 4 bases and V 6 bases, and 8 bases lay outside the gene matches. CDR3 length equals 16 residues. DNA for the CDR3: TGTGCCAGCAGGCAGCAGGGACAGGGGGCCCCAGATACGCAGTATTTT. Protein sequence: CASRQQGQGAPDTQYF.

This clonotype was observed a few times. The CDR3 region has the DNA TGCAGCGGTATAGCGGGGGGGAACATTCAGTACTTC. It specifies CSGIAGGNIQYF. The chain employs TRBV20-1 and TRBJ2-4; 11 nucleotides match TRBD2. Germline V CDR1 and CDR2: DFQATT, SNEGSKA (reference sequence). The CDR3 runs to 12 residues.

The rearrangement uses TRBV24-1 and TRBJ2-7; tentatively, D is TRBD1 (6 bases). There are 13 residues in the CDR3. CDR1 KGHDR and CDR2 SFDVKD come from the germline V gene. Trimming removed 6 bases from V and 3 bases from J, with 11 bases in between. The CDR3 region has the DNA TGTGCCACCAGTAGTGACAGGCTCTACGAGCAGTACGTC. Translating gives CATSSDRLYEQYV.

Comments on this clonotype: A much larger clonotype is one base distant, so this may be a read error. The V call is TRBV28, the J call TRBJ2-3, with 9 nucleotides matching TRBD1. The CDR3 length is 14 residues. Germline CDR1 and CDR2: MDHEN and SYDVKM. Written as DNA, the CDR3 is TGTACCACTGCGGGACAGGGAAGGGCAGATACGCAGTATTTT. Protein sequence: CTTAGQGRADTQYF.

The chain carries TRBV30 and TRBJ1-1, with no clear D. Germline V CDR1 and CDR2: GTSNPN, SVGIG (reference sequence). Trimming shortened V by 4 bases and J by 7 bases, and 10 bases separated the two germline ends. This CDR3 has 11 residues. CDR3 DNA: TGTGCCTGGAAGATCCCCCATGAAGCTTTCTTT. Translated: CAWKIPHEAFF.

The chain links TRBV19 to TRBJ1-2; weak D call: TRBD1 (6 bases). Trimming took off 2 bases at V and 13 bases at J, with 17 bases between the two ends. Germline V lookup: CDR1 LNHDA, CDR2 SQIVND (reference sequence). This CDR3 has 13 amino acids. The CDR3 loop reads CASSISSPGAVTF. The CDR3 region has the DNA TGTGCCAGTAGTATATCATCACCAGGGGCGGTCACCTTC.

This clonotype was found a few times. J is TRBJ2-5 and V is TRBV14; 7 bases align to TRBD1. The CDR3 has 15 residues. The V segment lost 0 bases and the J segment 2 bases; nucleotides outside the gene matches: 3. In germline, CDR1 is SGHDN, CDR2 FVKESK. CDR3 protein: CASSQDGTEQETQYF. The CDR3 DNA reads TGTGCCAGCAGCCAAGATGGGACAGAACAAGAGACCCAGTACTTC.

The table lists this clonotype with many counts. CDR3 amino acids: CSAPGQGISPLHF. In nucleotides, the CDR3 is TGCAGTGCTCCAGGACAGGGAATCTCACCCCTCCACTTT. This chain joins TRBV20-1 and TRBJ1-6; 8 bases fit TRBD1. Germline CDR1 and CDR2: DFQATT and SNEGSKA (reference sequence). With V trimmed by 5 bases and J by 10 bases, 7 bases remained unmatched. This CDR3 comprises 13 residues.

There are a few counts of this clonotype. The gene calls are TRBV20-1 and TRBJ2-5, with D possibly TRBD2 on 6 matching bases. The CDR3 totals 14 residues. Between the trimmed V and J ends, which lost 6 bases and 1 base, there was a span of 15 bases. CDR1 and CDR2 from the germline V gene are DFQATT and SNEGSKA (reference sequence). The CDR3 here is CSAPSPGGQETQYF. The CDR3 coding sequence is TGCAGTGCACCTTCCCCCGGGGGCCAAGAGACCCAGTACTTC.